This T cell receptor beta chain originates from a study of cytomegalovirus exposure and HLA in healthy donors. The study, taken as a whole, reports: The authors excluded some V segments, including TRBV6-2 and TRBV6-3, as indistinguishable.

With 60 Vbeta and 13 Jbeta primers, the PCR was carried out. Repertoires were generated with immunoSEQ multiplex PCR, while TCRdb's copy carries only in-frame clones and drops some. The data hold around 190,000 clones, with approximately 86% observed a single time. The CDR3 runs to 15 residues. Germline V gene lookup returns CDR1 MNHEY and CDR2 SVGAGI. The V and J ends lost 3 bases and 7 bases, in that order; junction bases with no gene match: 6. A remark on this clone: Antigen specificity is unknown.

The V gene is TRBV6-5, the J gene TRBJ2-1; 10 bases are shared with TRBD2. The TCR sequence derives from a woman aged 25-40 years in good health and CMV-seronegative. The sample was PBMCs. CDR3: CASSYLSGRRNEQFF. CDR3 DNA sequence: TGTGCCAGCAGTTATCTTAGCGGGAGGAGGAATGAGCAGTTCTTC.